The 20 T cell receptor beta chains given below trace back to one sample, sequenced in a study of cytomegalovirus exposure and HLA in healthy donors. It was with 60 Vbeta and 13 Jbeta primers that the PCR ran. Profiling relied on immunoSEQ multiplex PCR, and the TCRdb table lists in-frame clones only, not all of them. There are about 140,000 clones in the sample; around 75% occur only once, and about 3.1% lies in the top ten. The sequenced material came from PBMCs. These receptors all come from a man aged 40-55 years in good health and CMV-seronegative.

This clone was found a few times. This chain joins TRBV12-5 and TRBJ2-1, with 7 bases that match TRBD1. V shed 4 bases, J shed 9 bases, and the junction held 12 bases outside the gene matches. The CDR3 totals 15 residues. CDR1 and CDR2 from the germline V gene are LGHNT and FRNRAP. CDR3 nucleotide sequence: TGTGCTAGTGGTTCTGGACAGGTGGCAGAGGGTGAGCAGTTCTTC. It encodes CASGSGQVAEGEQFF.

The J gene is TRBJ1-1, the V gene TRBV7-9; the D is unclear. V was clipped by 3 bases and J by 6 bases, with 11 bases between them. The CDR3 runs to 13 residues. Germline assignment: CDR1 SEHNR and CDR2 FQNEAQ (reference sequence). CDR3 in DNA: TGTGCCAGCAGCTTTGAAAGGGAGGCTGAAGCTTTCTTT. Amino acid sequence: CASSFEREAEAFF.

The chain joins TRBV7-6 to TRBJ2-2, with D possibly matching TRBD2 (7 bases). Germline CDR1 and CDR2: SGHVS and FNYEAQ. Between the trimmed V and J ends, which lost 4 bases and 7 bases, there was a span of 19 bases. The CDR3 has 16 residues. CDR3 bases: TGTGCCAGCAGCTCCCCGTTGGGGGGGCTTGGCGGGGAGCTGTTTTTT. This gives the protein CASSSPLGGLGGELFF.

The rearrangement joins TRBV25-1 to TRBJ1-1; D might be TRBD1 (6 bases). V lost 2 bases and J lost 3, with 10 bases in between. The CDR3 spans 14 residues. The germline V gene has CDR1 MGHDK and CDR2 SYGVNS. As DNA, the CDR3 is TGTGCCAGCAGTGAAAAGTACAGGGACACTGAAGCTTTCTTT. It yields the protein CASSEKYRDTEAFF.

The J gene is TRBJ2-1, the V gene TRBV5-8; TRBD2 aligns across 14 bases. The CDR3 runs 16 residues. From germline, CDR1 is SGHTS and CDR2 YDEGEE. The ends lost 5 bases at V and 4 bases at J; junction bases unmatched: 5. CDR3 amino acids: CASSPRLAGGYNEQFF. CDR3 DNA sequence: TGTGCCAGCAGTCCCCGACTAGCGGGGGGGTACAATGAGCAGTTCTTC.

The CDR3 nucleotides are TGTGCCAGCAGCCGAACGGGACAGGGTTACGAGCAGTACTTC. It encodes CASSRTGQGYEQYF. The rearrangement links TRBV27 to TRBJ2-7; 9 nucleotides line up with TRBD1. Per germline, CDR1 MNHEY and CDR2 SMNVEV (reference sequence). V lost 6 bases, J lost 4 bases, and 7 bases stayed unmatched. CDR3 length: 14 residues.

The gene calls are TRBV5-1 and TRBJ2-1, with D possibly matching TRBD1 (5 bases). CDR3 size: 14 residues. Looked up from germline, CDR1 is SGHRS and CDR2 is YFSETQ. Trimming cost V 0 bases and J 4 bases, with 8 bases left between them. The CDR3 loop is CASSLEGLYNEQFF. In DNA form, the CDR3 reads TGCGCCAGCAGCTTGGAGGGGTTATACAATGAGCAGTTCTTC.

The CDR3 protein is CASSQAFGLEAFF. The CDR3 DNA follows: TGCGCCAGCAGCCAAGCTTTCGGGTTGGAAGCTTTCTTT. The V call is TRBV4-3, the J call TRBJ1-1, with D uncertain. Germline V CDR1 and CDR2: LGHNA, YSLEER. The CDR3 is 13 residues long. Trimming shortened V by 1 base and J by 8 bases, and 11 bases separated the two germline ends.

The rearrangement uses TRBV7-2 and TRBJ2-5; 7 positions match TRBD1. Per the germline V gene, CDR1 is SGHTA and CDR2 is FQGNSA. Trimming at V came to 5 bases and at J to 7 bases, leaving 13 bases not matched to a gene. The CDR3 has 15 residues. Here the CDR3 reads CASSRQTGPVGTQYF. In DNA, the CDR3 is TGTGCCAGCAGCCGCCAGACAGGGCCCGTCGGGACCCAGTACTTC.

The V gene is TRBV4-3, the J gene TRBJ1-4, with 9 bases fitting TRBD1. The CDR3 extends over 17 amino acids. Unmatched junction bases numbered 6, after V lost 1 base and J lost 3 bases. CDR1 LGHNA and CDR2 YSLEER come from the germline V gene. The CDR3, as DNA: TGCGCCAGCAGCCAAGTTAACAGGGGGCGGCCTAATGAAAAACTGTTTTTT. It translates to CASSQVNRGRPNEKLFF.

This clone was seen once. The chain is built from TRBV5-1 and TRBJ2-3; 8 bases map to TRBD1. V shed 1 base and J 0 bases; nucleotides not matched to a gene: 4. Looked up from germline, CDR1 is SGHRS and CDR2 is YFSETQ. The CDR3 loop spans 16 amino acids. In nucleotides, the CDR3 is TGCGCCAGCAGCTTGACAGGGGGTCGGAGCACAGATACGCAGTATTTT. Translated, it gives CASSLTGGRSTDTQYF. The whole variable domain, filled in from reference TRBV5-1 and TRBJ2-3, reads KAGVTQTPRYLIKTRGQQVTLSCSPISGHRSVSWYQQTPGQGLQFLFEYFSETQRNKGNFPGRFSGRQFSNSRSEMNVSTLELGDSALYLCASSLTGGRSTDTQYFGPGTRLTVL.

J is TRBJ2-7 and V is TRBV2, with 9 bases that match TRBD1. The CDR3 length is 15 residues. With V trimmed by 8 bases and J by 3 bases, 11 bases remained unmatched. The germline V gene has CDR1 SNHLY and CDR2 FYNNEI. Here the CDR3 DNA reads TGTGCCAGCCGTAGCAACAGGGGGCCTGGCTACGAGCAGTACTTC. This gives the protein CASRSNRGPGYEQYF.

The CDR3 nucleotides read TGCAGCGTTGGGACATCAAATTCACCCCTCCACTTT. This encodes CSVGTSNSPLHF. This chain joins TRBV29-1 and TRBJ1-6; D is possibly TRBD1 (5 bases). CDR3 length: 12 amino acids. V was shortened by 4 bases and J by 7 bases, with 8 bases between the two germline ends. The germline CDR1 and CDR2 sequences are SQVTM and ANQGSEA.

This chain links TRBV2 with TRBJ2-2; 12 bases fit TRBD2. CDR1 is SNHLY and CDR2 is FYNNEI in the germline V gene. Losses at the gene ends were 4 bases for V and 4 bases for J; bases not matched to a gene: 4. The CDR3 extends over 16 amino acids. CDR3 sequence: CASSVTSGGTTGELFF. Written as DNA, the CDR3 is TGTGCCAGCAGTGTTACTAGCGGGGGGACCACCGGGGAGCTGTTTTTT.

The chain carries TRBV9 and TRBJ1-2, with D perhaps TRBD1 (5 bases). In germline, CDR1 is SGDLS, CDR2 YYNGEE. V was cut by 4 bases and J by 4 bases, with 17 bases left in between. This CDR3 region has 15 residues. This chain's CDR3 is CASSPTWGGSYGYTF. The CDR3 coding sequence is TGTGCCAGCAGCCCGACCTGGGGGGGTAGCTATGGCTACACCTTC.

The chain couples TRBV2 to TRBJ2-7, with 8 bases lining up with TRBD1. The CDR3 spans 13 residues. Germline CDR1 SNHLY, CDR2 FYNNEI. V lost 4 bases and J lost 4; bases outside the gene matches: 3. This CDR3 is CASSGTGRYEQYF. Here the CDR3 DNA reads TGTGCCAGCAGTGGGACAGGGCGGTACGAGCAGTACTTC. Supplemented by reference TRBV2 and TRBJ2-7, the full variable domain reads EPEVTQTPSHQVTQMGQEVILRCVPISNHLYFYWYRQILGQKVEFLVSFYNNEISEKSEIFDDQFSVERPDGSNFTLKIRSTKLEDSAMYFCASSGTGRYEQYFGPGTRLTVT.

The chain recombines TRBV5-6 with TRBJ2-7; D perhaps matches TRBD2 (6 bases). CDR3 length: 17 residues. The V gene lost 4 bases and the J gene lost 2 bases, with 22 bases spanning the gap. In germline, CDR1 is SGHDT, CDR2 YYEEEE. In DNA form, the CDR3 reads TGTGCCAGCAGCCAAGGAGGGGTCTTAAGTTTTCCCTACGAGCAGTACTTC. This translates into CASSQGGVLSFPYEQYF.

The chain couples TRBV4-2 to TRBJ1-6, with 8 bases fitting TRBD1. The germline V gene has CDR1 LGHNA and CDR2 YNFKEQ. V shed 0 bases and J 7 bases; nucleotides not matched to a gene: 5. The CDR3 runs to 16 residues. The CDR3 DNA is TGTGCCAGCAGCCAAGAATCAGGGACAGGAAATTCACCCCTCCACTTT. Translation gives CASSQESGTGNSPLHF.

For the CDR3, the DNA is TGCGCCAGCAGCTTGGAGGACGTTACTAGAGGGTATGGCTACACCTTC. Translating it yields CASSLEDVTRGYGYTF. The rearrangement links TRBV5-1 to TRBJ1-2; D is ambiguous. The length of the CDR3 is 16 residues. Trimming took off 0 bases at V and 5 bases at J, with 17 bases between the two ends. Germline CDR1 and CDR2: SGHRS and YFSETQ.

The genes are TRBV6-1 and TRBJ1-2; D might be TRBD1 (5 bases). This CDR3 region has 14 residues. Trimming pared 3 bases from V and 3 bases from J, leaving 11 bases between. Germline V CDR1 and CDR2: MNHNS, SASEGT. CDR3 amino acids: CASSDRQSHYGYTF. In DNA, the CDR3 is TGTGCCAGCAGTGACAGACAGAGCCACTATGGCTACACCTTC.